The 22 T cell receptor beta chains listed next were all sequenced from one sample in a study of Tregs in tolerant kidney transplant recipients. Measured with immunoSEQ multiplex PCR; TCRdb has only the in-frame clones, and not every one. The data hold under 100,000 clones, with more than 90% observed a single time. The material sequenced was CD8+ T cells from blood. The receptors stem from a human donor in good health.

The rearrangement uses TRBV19 and TRBJ1-1; D gene unclear. Germline lookup yields CDR1 LNHDA and CDR2 SQIVND (reference sequence). This CDR3 has 12 residues. The V and J ends lost 5 bases and 3 bases respectively, with 7 bases between them. CDR3 sequence (DNA): TGTGCCAGTAGTCTCCTGTACACTGAAGCTTTCTTT. The encoded protein is CASSLLYTEAFF.

By share, this clone ranks as medium-sized. V and J are TRBV29-1 and TRBJ2-7; D is undetermined. This CDR3 spans 14 amino acids. Germline V lookup: CDR1 SQVTM, CDR2 ANQGSEA. The V and J ends lost 0 bases and 0 bases respectively, with 9 bases between them. In DNA form, the CDR3 reads TGCAGCGTTGAAGATGGTGAGAGCTCCTACGAGCAGTACTTC. This encodes CSVEDGESSYEQYF.

The genes are TRBV5-6 and TRBJ2-7, with 12 positions matching TRBD2. This CDR3 has 17 residues. The junction had 7 bases not matched to a gene; V was cut back by 3 bases and J by 0 bases. CDR1 SGHDT and CDR2 YYEEEE come from the germline V gene. CDR3 coding DNA: TGTGCCAGCAGCTCGGGACTAGCGGGCTCAAGCTCCTACGAGCAGTACTTC. Its protein is CASSSGLAGSSSYEQYF.

The CDR3 is CASRPPGTENTEAFF. CDR3 nucleotides: TGTGCCAGCAGACCACCCGGGACGGAGAACACTGAAGCTTTCTTT. The rearrangement uses TRBV7-9 and TRBJ1-1; weak D call: TRBD1 (5 bases). V was shortened by 6 bases and J by 1 base, with 15 bases between the two germline ends. Germline-derived CDR1 and CDR2 are SEHNR and FQNEAQ (reference sequence). There are 15 residues in the CDR3.

V usage is TRBV11-2 and J usage is TRBJ1-1, with D hard to call. V dropped 0 bases and J dropped 4 bases, with 15 bases sitting between them. CDR1 is SGHAT and CDR2 is FQNNGV in the germline V gene. The CDR3 is made up of 16 amino acids. The CDR3 loop reads CASSLDGRRRSTEAFF. In nucleotides, the CDR3 is TGTGCCAGCAGCTTAGATGGCCGACGCCGTAGCACTGAAGCTTTCTTT.

The V and J genes are TRBV19 and TRBJ2-7; 8 bases line up with TRBD1. J lost 2 bases, V lost 3 bases, and 3 bases had no gene match. The CDR3 contains 14 residues. CDR1 and CDR2 (germline): LNHDA, SQIVND (reference sequence). Here the CDR3 DNA reads TGTGCCAGTAGTATGGGACAGGTCCCCTACGAGCAGTACTTC. Translating it yields CASSMGQVPYEQYF.

J is TRBJ2-7 and V is TRBV7-6; 9 nucleotides line up with TRBD2. V was clipped by 4 bases and J by 3 bases; unmatched bases: 7. CDR3 length equals 15 residues. Germline V gene data show CDR1 as SGHVS and CDR2 as FNYEAQ. The CDR3 nucleotides are TGTGCCAGCAGCTCGATAGCGGGAGTTAACTACGAGCAGTACTTC. It translates to CASSSIAGVNYEQYF.

The chain has TRBV2 and TRBJ1-6, with a tentative D call TRBD1 (5 bases). V lost 3 bases and J lost 9, with 24 bases in between. The CDR3 runs 18 residues. Germline values: CDR1 SNHLY, CDR2 FYNNEI. The CDR3 spells CASSDFRGEGYWGSPLHF. As DNA, the CDR3 is TGTGCCAGCAGTGACTTCAGAGGGGAGGGATACTGGGGTTCACCCCTCCACTTT.

The chain combines TRBV10-3 with TRBJ2-3, with 10 bases aligning to TRBD1. The CDR3 has 12 residues. CDR1 is ENHRY and CDR2 is SYGVKD in the germline V gene. With 10 bases clipped from V and 4 bases from J, the junction kept 2 bases outside the gene matches. CDR3 DNA: TGTGCCACCGGGACAGGGGCAGATACGCAGTATTTT. As protein: CATGTGADTQYF.

This clone was picked up a small number of times. The chain couples TRBV19 to TRBJ2-5; TRBD2 is a possible D gene (7 bases). The CDR3 runs to 15 residues. Trimming pared 6 bases from V and 4 bases from J, leaving 18 bases between. CDR1 LNHDA and CDR2 SQIVND come from the germline V gene (reference sequence). CDR3 amino acids: CASRPGLGGLETQYF. DNA of the CDR3: TGTGCCAGTAGACCCGGACTAGGGGGTTTAGAGACCCAGTACTTC.

V is TRBV7-9 and J is TRBJ2-3; the D is unclear. CDR3 size: 11 residues. Trimming cost V 5 bases and J 5 bases, with 5 bases left between them. Germline V gene lookup returns CDR1 SEHNR and CDR2 FQNEAQ (reference sequence). CDR3: CASSQGDTQYF. The CDR3 nucleotides read TGTGCCAGCAGCCAAGGAGATACGCAGTATTTT.

The CDR3 spells CASSSAGRSGELFF. In DNA form, the CDR3 reads TGCGCCAGCAGCTCCGCGGGAAGAAGCGGGGAGCTGTTTTTT. This chain links TRBV5-1 with TRBJ2-2; the D gene is possibly TRBD2 (6 bases). The CDR3 totals 14 residues. V lost 3 bases to trimming and J lost 7 bases, with 13 bases between them. Looked up from germline, CDR1 is SGHRS and CDR2 is YFSETQ.

The chain combines TRBV6-5 with TRBJ2-7; 9 bases line up with TRBD2. Germline V gene sequence: CDR1 MNHEY, CDR2 SVGAGI. This CDR3 is 16 amino acids long. V was clipped by 0 bases and J by 6 bases; unmatched bases: 9. The CDR3 here is CASSYSWKVSGSEQYF. CDR3 DNA sequence: TGTGCCAGCAGTTACTCCTGGAAAGTTAGCGGGAGCGAGCAGTACTTC.

The chain links TRBV7-9 to TRBJ1-2; D is uncertain. CDR1 and CDR2 from the germline V gene are SEHNR and FQNEAQ (reference sequence). Trimming took off 1 base at V and 7 bases at J, with 13 bases between the two ends. CDR3 length equals 14 residues. DNA for the CDR3: TGTGCCAGCAGCTTAGAGGGCCCTTCGGGTGGCTACACCTTC. It specifies CASSLEGPSGGYTF. The whole variable domain, filled in from reference TRBV7-9 and TRBJ1-2, reads DTGVSQNPRHKITKRGQNVTFRCDPISEHNRLYWYRQTLGQGPEFLTYFQNEAQLEKSRLLSDRFSAERPKGSFSTLEIQRTEQGDSAMYLCASSLEGPSGGYTFGSGTRLTVV.

This clone occurred once. The chain couples TRBV19 to TRBJ2-7; 8 positions match TRBD1. V lost 10 bases, J lost 6 bases, and 14 bases stayed unmatched. Per the germline V gene, CDR1 is LNHDA and CDR2 is SQIVND (reference sequence). This CDR3 contains 14 residues. The CDR3 protein is CATKRGTGGSEQYF. The CDR3 region has the DNA TGTGCCACCAAACGGGGGACAGGTGGTTCCGAGCAGTACTTC.

The genes are TRBV9 and TRBJ2-3; possibly TRBD1 or TRBD2 for D (5 bases each). The ends were cut back, 3 bases at V and 0 bases at J, with 11 bases in the middle. This CDR3 has 15 residues. Per germline, CDR1 SGDLS and CDR2 YYNGEE. The CDR3 loop is CASSAGTGSTDTQYF. For the CDR3, the DNA is TGTGCCAGCAGCGCCGGGACGGGAAGCACAGATACGCAGTATTTT.

V is TRBV5-5 and J is TRBJ2-7; D might be TRBD2 (5 bases). There are 14 residues in the CDR3. CDR1 is SGHKS, CDR2 YYEKEE, per germline (reference sequence). Trimming cost V 1 base and J 7 bases, with 15 bases left between them. The DNA of the CDR3 is TGTGCCAGCAGCTTGCCGGGATTCCTTCTTGAGCAGTACTTC. This translates into CASSLPGFLLEQYF.

The J gene is TRBJ2-5, the V gene TRBV7-9; 7 nucleotides agree with TRBD1. The CDR3 has 14 residues. Germline V gene sequence: CDR1 SEHNR, CDR2 FQNEAQ (reference sequence). Trimming took 4 bases from V and 5 from J; bases not matched to a gene: 7. The CDR3 region has the DNA TGTGCCAGCAGCTCGGGGACAGATCGGGAGACCCAGTACTTC. This codes for CASSSGTDRETQYF.

The gene calls are TRBV27 and TRBJ1-5, with D possibly matching TRBD1 (6 bases). The length of the CDR3 is 13 residues. From germline, CDR1 is MNHEY and CDR2 SMNVEV (reference sequence). Between the trimmed V and J ends, which lost 8 bases and 2 bases, there was a span of 10 bases. CDR3 region: CASGGQGNQPQHF. In DNA form, the CDR3 reads TGTGCCAGCGGGGGGCAGGGCAATCAGCCCCAGCATTTT.

The chain links TRBV9 to TRBJ2-1, with 10 nucleotides matching TRBD2. V was pared by 8 bases and J by 0 bases, with 5 bases of the junction left unmatched. The CDR3 has 15 amino acids. Germline CDR1 reads SGDLS; CDR2 reads YYNGEE. The CDR3 region has the DNA TGTGCCAGTACAGCTAGCGGGAGCTCCTACAATGAGCAGTTCTTC. It codes for CASTASGSSYNEQFF. The entire variable domain, with the rest obtained from reference TRBV9 and TRBJ2-1, is as follows: DSGVTQTPKHLITATGQRVTLRCSPRSGDLSVYWYQQSLDQGLQFLIQYYNGEERAKGNILERFSAQQFPDLHSELNLSSLELGDSALYFCASTASGSSYNEQFFGPGTRLTVL.

V is TRBV19 and J is TRBJ2-2; tentative D call: TRBD1 (5 bases). The CDR3 has 16 residues. Trimming pared 1 base from V and 5 bases from J, leaving 14 bases between. The germline gives CDR1 LNHDA, CDR2 SQIVND (reference sequence). CDR3 sequence reads: CASSIAPPGRTGELFF. CDR3 nucleotides: TGTGCCAGTAGTATAGCCCCCCCAGGGCGGACCGGGGAGCTGTTTTTT.

The V gene is TRBV9, the J gene TRBJ2-7; a weak D match, TRBD1 (5 bases). This CDR3 contains 14 residues. The germline V and J ends were trimmed by 10 bases and 2 bases, with 19 bases remaining between them. Germline V gives CDR1 SGDLS, CDR2 YYNGEE. The CDR3 reads CASAGQGTPYEQYF. CDR3 nucleotides: TGTGCCTCAGCAGGGCAGGGCACACCCTACGAGCAGTACTTC.